A single sample is the source of the 9 T cell receptor beta chains below, sequenced in a study of vaccination effects on CD4 cells after COVID-19 (dated 2022 in TCRdb). After about 10 days of culture, CD4+ T cells were isolated with the EasySep CD4+ T cell isolation kit. Library preparation was by the immunoSEQ multiplex PCR assay. TCRdb took over this immuneACCESS table, retaining in-frame rearrangements with V and J assigned. Such tables are incomplete; in checked studies, under half of the missing clones stem from an unresolved V gene, and the remainder is unexplained. Here the sample has under 40,000 clones; around 80% occur a single time. The ten largest clones represent just under 3% of the sample. The antigens these receptors bind are not known. Source: CD4+ T cells from PBMCs cultured without peptide, taken before COVID-19 vaccination. The receptors stem from a human donor who received a COVID-19 vaccine.

This clone was observed a few times. The rearrangement uses TRBV7-2 and TRBJ1-2; no clear D gene. Trimming stripped 5 bases from V and 3 bases from J, with 13 bases between. This CDR3 spans 14 amino acids. The germline V gene encodes CDR1 SGHTA and CDR2 FQGNSA. Here the CDR3 DNA reads TGTGCCAGCAGCCCCTTCGAGGACTACTATGGCTACACCTTC. Translation: CASSPFEDYYGYTF.

The chain is built from TRBV2 and TRBJ2-6, with TRBD1 as a possible D gene (5 bases). V lost 5 bases, J lost 2 bases, and 10 bases lay in between. The V gene's germline CDR1 is SNHLY and CDR2 FYNNEI. This CDR3 region has 15 residues. CDR3: CASSFRATGANVLTF. The CDR3 DNA follows: TGTGCCAGCAGTTTCAGGGCCACTGGGGCCAACGTCCTGACTTTC.

V gene TRBV4-1 combines with J gene TRBJ1-4; D is ambiguous. Trimming left V 6 bases short and J 3 bases short, with 14 bases between. Germline lookup yields CDR1 MGHRA and CDR2 YSYEKL. This CDR3 spans 15 amino acids. The CDR3 is CASSIHPSSNEKLFF. The CDR3 DNA is TGCGCCAGCAGTATCCATCCGTCTTCTAATGAAAAACTGTTTTTT.

The CDR3 DNA sequence: TGTGCCATCAGTTCCAACACAGATACGCAGTATTTT. It codes for CAISSNTDTQYF. This chain links TRBV10-3 with TRBJ2-3, with unresolved D. Deletions cut 5 bases from V and 2 bases from J, with 5 bases between. Germline CDR1 and CDR2: ENHRY and SYGVKD. The CDR3 sequence is 12 residues long.

V and J are TRBV30 and TRBJ2-4; tentative D call: TRBD2 (6 bases). The CDR3 length is 14 residues. CDR1 GTSNPN and CDR2 SVGIG come from the germline V gene (reference sequence). Trimming left V 4 bases short and J 1 base short, with 11 bases between. The CDR3 DNA reads TGTGCCTGGACGGGGGTAGCGGCCAAAAACATTCAGTACTTC. It translates to CAWTGVAAKNIQYF.

The V and J genes are TRBV7-2 and TRBJ2-1; 10 nucleotides line up with TRBD2. Trimming took 3 bases from V and 5 from J; bases not matched to a gene: 4. Germline values: CDR1 SGHTA, CDR2 FQGNSA. This CDR3 spans 15 amino acids. The CDR3 reads CASSFSGLANNEQFF. The CDR3 DNA follows: TGTGCCAGCAGCTTTTCGGGACTAGCGAACAATGAGCAGTTCTTC. Filled out from reference TRBV7-2 and TRBJ2-1, the complete variable domain reads GAGVSQSPSNKVTEKGKDVELRCDPISGHTALYWYRQSLGQGLEFLIYFQGNSAPDKSGLPSDRFSAERTGGSVSTLTIQRTQQEDSAVYLCASSFSGLANNEQFFGPGTRLTVL.

The chain is built from TRBV7-3 and TRBJ2-3, with D perhaps TRBD2 (7 bases). Deletions cut 5 bases from V and 4 bases from J, with 13 bases between. The germline CDR1 and CDR2 sequences are SGHTA and FQGTGA. The CDR3 consists of 14 residues. CDR3 sequence reads: CASSRGGGADTQYF. The CDR3 DNA reads TGTGCCAGCAGCCGAGGGGGGGGCGCAGATACGCAGTATTTT.

V gene TRBV9 combines with J gene TRBJ1-2; a weak D match, TRBD1 (6 bases). Looked up from germline, CDR1 is SGDLS and CDR2 is YYNGEE. The CDR3 length is 14 residues. The V end was cut by 3 bases, the J end by 10 bases, with 19 bases between. CDR3 sequence: CASSGGQGYQAYTF. In nucleotides, the CDR3 is TGTGCCAGCAGCGGGGGGCAGGGTTATCAGGCCTACACCTTC.

The genes are TRBV6-4 and TRBJ1-5; tentatively, D is TRBD1 (5 bases). V was cut by 8 bases and J by 1 base, with 12 bases left in between. The CDR3 totals 14 residues. The germline CDR1 and CDR2 sequences are MRHNA and SNTAGT. CDR3 sequence: CASLRGRSNQPQHF. As DNA, the CDR3 is TGTGCCAGCTTAAGGGGTAGGAGCAATCAGCCCCAGCATTTT.